The 20 T cell receptor beta chains listed next were all sequenced from one sample in a study of cytomegalovirus exposure and HLA in healthy donors. With 60 Vbeta and 13 Jbeta primers, the PCR was carried out. Clones were sequenced by immunoSEQ multiplex PCR, and TCRdb holds only the in-frame ones, with some missing. The sample carries some 14,000 clones, about 64% recorded once. Specimen: PBMCs. These receptors were collected from a woman aged 45-59 years in good health and CMV-seropositive.

This clone has only a few counts. This chain uses TRBV6-6 with TRBJ1-5; TRBD1 matches at 8 bases. The CDR3 is 15 amino acids. Germline V gene sequence: CDR1 MNHNY, CDR2 SVGAGI (reference sequence). Trimming removed 2 bases from V and 9 bases from J; junction bases left unmatched: 9. CDR3: CASSYPTGEEGPQHF. The CDR3, as DNA: TGTGCCAGCAGTTACCCGACAGGGGAAGAGGGGCCCCAGCATTTT.

This clone has only a few counts. CDR3 in amino acids: CASSQVPQGSRETQYF. In DNA form, the CDR3 reads TGTGCCAGCAGCCAAGTCCCCCAGGGTAGCCGAGAGACCCAGTACTTC. The V gene is TRBV4-2, the J gene TRBJ2-5; TRBD1 might be the D (5 bases). Germline V gives CDR1 LGHNA, CDR2 YNFKEQ. The V gene lost 1 base and the J gene lost 4 bases, with 16 bases spanning the gap. The CDR3 covers 16 residues.

The chain has TRBV10-3 and TRBJ2-7; TRBD2 matches 8 bases. This CDR3 spans 15 amino acids. Germline V gives CDR1 ENHRY, CDR2 SYGVKD. Trimming took 3 bases from V and 3 from J; bases not matched to a gene: 7. CDR3 DNA: TGTGCCATCAGTGACCCAGCAGGGACTAGCTACGAGCAGTACTTC. Protein: CAISDPAGTSYEQYF.

The rearrangement links TRBV5-1 to TRBJ1-1, with D tentatively TRBD1 (5 bases). Trimming stripped 4 bases from V and 1 base from J, with 11 bases between. The CDR3 consists of 14 residues. In germline, CDR1 is SGHRS, CDR2 YFSETQ. The CDR3 is CASSRTGQNTEAFF. The CDR3 DNA reads TGCGCCAGCAGCCGCACAGGTCAGAACACTGAAGCTTTCTTT.

J is TRBJ1-1 and V is TRBV29-1, with D unclear. CDR3 length equals 13 residues. CDR1 is SQVTM, CDR2 ANQGSEA, per germline. The germline V and J ends were trimmed by 7 bases and 5 bases, with 17 bases remaining between them. The CDR3 region is CSAYPMGRTEAFF. In DNA form, the CDR3 reads TGCAGCGCCTACCCCATGGGGAGGACTGAAGCTTTCTTT.

This rearrangement joins TRBV4-1 to TRBJ1-3; possibly TRBD1 for D (6 bases). V lost 2 bases, J lost 3 bases, and 11 bases lay in between. Germline CDR1 reads MGHRA; CDR2 reads YSYEKL. The CDR3 runs to 15 residues. CDR3 in amino acids: CASSQLTGIGNTIYF. DNA for the CDR3: TGCGCCAGCAGCCAATTGACAGGCATTGGAAACACCATATATTTT.

The rearrangement joins TRBV29-1 to TRBJ1-3; D call uncertain. The V end lost 7 bases, the J end lost 2 bases, and 12 bases lay between the germline ends. The germline V gene has CDR1 SQVTM and CDR2 ANQGSEA. CDR3 length equals 13 residues. The CDR3 loop is CSAVQGAGNTIYF. CDR3 bases: TGCAGCGCAGTACAAGGAGCTGGAAACACCATATATTTT.

This clone came up a few times. This chain uses TRBV28 with TRBJ2-7; 9 nucleotides align to TRBD1. V trimming: 7 bases; J trimming: 4 bases; junction bases outside the gene matches: 8. Germline CDR1 MDHEN, CDR2 SYDVKM. The CDR3 sequence is 14 residues long. The CDR3 DNA sequence: TGTGCCAGCACTCCGGGACAGGGATGGTACGAGCAGTACTTC. Translation: CASTPGQGWYEQYF. The full variable domain, completed using reference TRBV28 and TRBJ2-7, is DVKVTQSSRYLVKRTGEKVFLECVQDMDHENMFWYRQDPGLGLRLIYFSYDVKMKEKGDIPEGYSVSREKKERFSLILESASTNQTSMYLCASTPGQGWYEQYFGPGTRLTVT.

V usage is TRBV29-1 and J usage is TRBJ2-7; TRBD1 aligns across 7 bases. CDR3 length equals 14 residues. J lost 3 bases, V lost 1 base, and 6 bases had no gene match. The germline gives CDR1 SQVTM, CDR2 ANQGSEA. CDR3 region: CSVEARTGVYEQYF. In DNA form, the CDR3 reads TGCAGCGTTGAAGCCAGGACAGGCGTCTACGAGCAGTACTTC.

The V call is TRBV7-8, the J call TRBJ2-7; D is unclear. V was clipped by 1 base and J by 7 bases, with 11 bases between them. Germline V gene sequence: CDR1 SGHVS, CDR2 FQNEAQ. CDR3 length: 13 residues. The CDR3 nucleotides are TGTGCCAGCAGCTTAGAGCATTCCAAGGAGCAGTACTTC. Its protein is CASSLEHSKEQYF.

The table lists this clone with a few counts. The rearrangement links TRBV11-2 to TRBJ2-5, with 7 bases matching TRBD2. CDR1 and CDR2 (germline): SGHAT, FQNNGV. The CDR3 covers 16 residues. V trimming: 4 bases; J trimming: 6 bases; junction bases outside the gene matches: 14. The CDR3 reads CASSSRTIAGMKTQYF. In nucleotides, the CDR3 is TGTGCCAGCAGCTCCCGTACCATAGCGGGTATGAAGACCCAGTACTTC.

This sequence joins TRBV28 and TRBJ1-5; D possibly corresponds to TRBD1 (5 bases). Trimming took 6 bases from V and 7 from J, leaving 13 bases between them. Germline CDR1 reads MDHEN; CDR2 reads SYDVKM. The CDR3 has 13 residues. The CDR3 DNA reads as TGTGCCAGCAGCCCAGCAGGGAAACAGCCCCAGCATTTT. Amino acids: CASSPAGKQPQHF.

This clone has only a few counts. The rearrangement joins TRBV6-5 to TRBJ1-5; D not resolved. This CDR3 contains 13 residues. Trimming removed 5 bases from V and 7 bases from J, with 12 bases in between. Germline CDR1 is MNHEY and CDR2 is SVGAGI. In DNA form, the CDR3 reads TGTGCCAGCAGTCCATTCCCGGGGCAGCCCCAGCATTTT. Its protein product is CASSPFPGQPQHF.

The J gene is TRBJ1-2, the V gene TRBV30, with TRBD1 as a possible D gene (5 bases). Trimming pared 2 bases from V and 0 bases from J, leaving 10 bases between. CDR1 and CDR2 (germline): GTSNPN, SVGIG (reference sequence). This CDR3 is 14 amino acids long. The CDR3 spells CAWSKDSSNYGYTF. Written as DNA, the CDR3 is TGTGCCTGGAGTAAAGACAGTTCTAACTATGGCTACACCTTC.

This clone was picked up a small number of times. The CDR3 sequence: CSAQGLRYGYTF. The CDR3 DNA sequence: TGCAGCGCGCAGGGTTTGCGCTATGGCTACACCTTC. This chain links TRBV29-1 with TRBJ1-2; D may be TRBD1 (5 bases). CDR1 SQVTM and CDR2 ANQGSEA come from the germline V gene. The CDR3 runs 12 residues. Trimming cost V 7 bases and J 4 bases, with 13 bases left between them.

The chain carries TRBV4-1 and TRBJ1-1; 7 bases map to TRBD1. The V gene end was trimmed by 1 base and the J gene end by 3 bases; junction bases not matched to a gene: 8. Per germline, CDR1 MGHRA and CDR2 YSYEKL. This CDR3 is 16 amino acids long. The CDR3 DNA reads as TGCGCCAGCAGCCAAGGTCCCCGAACAGGGGACACTGAAGCTTTCTTT. Encoded protein: CASSQGPRTGDTEAFF.

The V call is TRBV30, the J call TRBJ2-7; no clear D gene. This CDR3 spans 13 amino acids. With 4 bases removed from V and 1 base from J, the gap between germline ends came to 11 bases. Germline CDR1 and CDR2: GTSNPN and SVGIG (reference sequence). As DNA, the CDR3 is TGTGCCTGGATCCCGGGTACTTCCTACGAGCAGTACTTC. It translates to CAWIPGTSYEQYF.

This chain joins TRBV6-1 and TRBJ1-1; D is possibly TRBD1 (6 bases). This CDR3 spans 15 amino acids. Trimming took off 6 bases at V and 0 bases at J, with 14 bases between the two ends. The germline CDR1 and CDR2 sequences are MNHNS and SASEGT. CDR3 nucleotide sequence: TGTGCCAGCAGCCGAGAACAGGGTCTGAACACTGAAGCTTTCTTT. Protein: CASSREQGLNTEAFF.

This chain connects TRBV30 to TRBJ1-5, with 10 bases matching TRBD1. The CDR3 is 17 residues long. CDR1 and CDR2 (germline): GTSNPN, SVGIG (reference sequence). The V gene end was trimmed by 0 bases and the J gene end by 5 bases; junction bases not matched to a gene: 10. The CDR3: CAWSVGAGTGVDQPQHF. The DNA for the CDR3 is TGTGCCTGGAGTGTAGGGGCCGGGACAGGGGTGGATCAGCCCCAGCATTTT. Looking up the rest from reference TRBV30 and TRBJ1-5 gives the full variable domain: SQTIHQWPATLVQPVGSPLSLECTVEGTSNPNLYWYRQAAGRGLQLLFYSVGIGQISSEVPQNLSASRPQDRQFILSSKKLLLSDSGFYLCAWSVGAGTGVDQPQHFGDGTRLSIL.

V gene TRBV2 combines with J gene TRBJ2-1, with 7 bases fitting TRBD2. The CDR3 consists of 16 residues. J gave up 6 bases and V 6 bases, and 14 bases lay outside the gene matches. The germline gives CDR1 SNHLY, CDR2 FYNNEI. In nucleotides, the CDR3 is TGTGCCAGCAGCGCTTCCGGACTAGTCCCAGGCAATGAGCAGTTCTTC. Translating it yields CASSASGLVPGNEQFF.